This T cell receptor beta chain emerged from a study of shared clonotypes between healthy human individuals. Study results and limitations: All-four-donor shared clonotypes had higher generation probabilities than non-shared clonotypes did. Large sequencing depth failed to make sorted-subset sequencing complete, rarefaction showed.

This CDR3 has 18 residues. The V gene end was trimmed by 2 bases and the J gene end by 4 bases; junction bases not matched to a gene: 14. Germline V lookup: CDR1 MGHRA, CDR2 YSYEKL. All participating donors were Caucasian adults from Nashville, Tennessee. Concerning this clone: Its antigen is undetermined.

Using immunoSEQ multiplex PCR, the repertoire was profiled, and TCRdb retains in-frame clones only, with some absent. Here the sample spans some 2,500,000 clones, 85% to 95% being singletons. This clonotype was obtained from a man younger than 35 in good health. Some clones in this sample may be carry-over from other donors' samples. This rearrangement joins TRBV4-1 to TRBJ2-1, with 7 bases that match TRBD2. The sample consisted of naive CD4+ T cells from PBMCs. Subset described: CD45RA+ positively selected. DNA of the CDR3: TGCGCCAGCAGCCAATATCACTGGGCCAGCGGGGATTACAATGAGCAGTTCTTC. Its protein product is CASSQYHWASGDYNEQFF.